This entry features one T cell receptor beta chain sequence. Its antigen remains unidentified. Germline V gives CDR1 SNHLY, CDR2 FYNNEI. This CDR3 is 18 amino acids long. V dropped 4 bases and J dropped 0 bases, with 19 bases sitting between them. The data stem from a study of cytomegalovirus exposure and HLA in healthy donors. The PCR used 60 Vbeta and 13 Jbeta primers. Data came from immunoSEQ multiplex PCR; TCRdb stores just in-frame clones and leaves some out. The listing records 130,000 or so clones. Overall study findings and caveats: Sequencing probably produced one cluster of sequence variants that were highly shared. There were several of the most significant clusters that appeared linked to common viral pathogens in a later analysis. Sequences of the TCR beta chain were said to predict the HLA-A and HLA-B alleles of most subjects accurately.

The sequence came from a woman aged 40 to 50 in good health and CMV-seropositive. This rearrangement joins TRBV2 to TRBJ2-1; TRBD2 is a possible D gene (6 bases). Sequencing used PBMCs. CDR3 in amino acids: CASSAGSGRLSSYNEQFF. The DNA of the CDR3 is TGTGCCAGCAGTGCAGGTAGCGGTAGACTAAGCTCCTACAATGAGCAGTTCTTC. The full variable domain, completed using reference TRBV2 and TRBJ2-1, is EPEVTQTPSHQVTQMGQEVILRCVPISNHLYFYWYRQILGQKVEFLVSFYNNEISEKSEIFDDQFSVERPDGSNFTLKIRSTKLEDSAMYFCASSAGSGRLSSYNEQFFGPGTRLTVL.